Listed below are T cell receptor beta chains from one sample, sequenced in a study of T-cell memory formation after mild COVID-19. TCRdb re-called the 5' RACE reads with MiXCR, one entry per CDR3 protein. This sample yields 250,000 or so distinct CDR3 sequences, of which more than 15% are seen a single time; about 23% belongs to the top ten. Input material: PBMCs or a T cell subset sorted from them (not recorded which). Receptors were obtained from a man between 18 and 35 years old who had mild COVID-19 (a few samples of this study predate the infection). Cell type and time point are not known. Both conserved end residues are part of each CDR3. A D gene is named only where the DNA matches it firmly. Expanded clones are given a class, and other clones once, few, many or no size at all.

clone_size: few
v_call: TRBV12-3/TRBV12-4
j_call: TRBJ2-3
d_call: NA
cdr3_nt: TGTGCCAGCAGTTTACGTCGGGATGAGGCGCAGTATTTT
cdr3_aa: CASSLRRDEAQYF

clone_size: few
v_call: TRBV20-1
j_call: TRBJ2-1
d_call: TRBD2
cdr3_nt: TGCAGTGCTAGTCTGGCTAGCGGGGGAAGTGAGCAGTTCTTC
cdr3_aa: CSASLASGGSEQFF

clone_size: few
v_call: TRBV7-3
j_call: TRBJ2-5
d_call: TRBD1
cdr3_nt: TGTGCCACCGGACAGGGGAAGGGAGAGACCCAGTACTTC
cdr3_aa: CATGQGKGETQYF

clone_size: NA
v_call: TRBV3-1
j_call: TRBJ2-6
d_call: NA
cdr3_nt: TGTGCCAGCAGCCAAAGGGCCAACCCGTCTGGGGCCAACGTCCTGACTTTC
cdr3_aa: CASSQRANPSGANVLTF

clone_size: NA
v_call: TRBV4-1
j_call: TRBJ1-2
d_call: NA
cdr3_nt: TGCGCCAGCAGCCAAGTCCTGGGCTTAGACTATGGCTACACCTTC
cdr3_aa: CASSQVLGLDYGYTF

clone_size: NA
v_call: TRBV5-1
j_call: TRBJ1-2
d_call: NA
cdr3_nt: TGCGCCAGCAGCTTGGATCAAAACTATGGCTACACCTTC
cdr3_aa: CASSLDQNYGYTF

clone_size: few
v_call: TRBV6-2/TRBV6-3
j_call: TRBJ2-4
d_call: TRBD2
cdr3_nt: TGTGCCAGCAGTGATCCCCTACTAGCGGGGAAAGAAAACATTCAGTACTTC
cdr3_aa: CASSDPLLAGKENIQYF

clone_size: NA
v_call: TRBV7-8
j_call: TRBJ1-1
d_call: NA
cdr3_nt: TGTGCCAGCAGCCCAGGGGTGGACACTGAAGCTTTCTTT
cdr3_aa: CASSPGVDTEAFF

clone_size: NA
v_call: TRBV4-1
j_call: TRBJ1-1
d_call: NA
cdr3_nt: TGCGCCAGCAGCCGAGACAAAGGGGGTGAAGCTTTCTTT
cdr3_aa: CASSRDKGGEAFF

clone_size: NA
v_call: TRBV7-2
j_call: TRBJ1-3
d_call: NA
cdr3_nt: TGTGCCAGCAGCTTCGGCTCTGGAAACACCATATATTTT
cdr3_aa: CASSFGSGNTIYF

clone_size: NA
v_call: TRBV18
j_call: TRBJ2-5
d_call: NA
cdr3_nt: TGTGCCAGCTCACCAATTGGACAAGAGACCCAGTACTTC
cdr3_aa: CASSPIGQETQYF

clone_size: few
v_call: TRBV4-3
j_call: TRBJ1-1
d_call: NA
cdr3_nt: TGCGCCAGCGCGACAGTTCTCGGCACTGAAGCTTTCTTT
cdr3_aa: CASATVLGTEAFF

clone_size: few
v_call: TRBV4-3
j_call: TRBJ1-1
d_call: NA
cdr3_nt: TGCGCCAGCAGCCAAGCCGGGAGGACTGAAGCTTTCTTT
cdr3_aa: CASSQAGRTEAFF

clone_size: NA
v_call: TRBV4-3
j_call: TRBJ1-4
d_call: NA
cdr3_nt: TGCGCCAGCAGCCAAGATGGGTCAACTAATGAAAAACTGTTTTTT
cdr3_aa: CASSQDGSTNEKLFF

clone_size: NA
v_call: TRBV2
j_call: TRBJ2-7
d_call: NA
cdr3_nt: TGTGCCAGCAGTGGACAGGCCAAAGAGTACGAGCAGTACTTC
cdr3_aa: CASSGQAKEYEQYF

clone_size: NA
v_call: TRBV6-2/TRBV6-3
j_call: TRBJ2-2
d_call: TRBD1
cdr3_nt: TGTGCCAGCAGACAGCAGACAGGGGCCTACACCGGGGAGCTGTTTTTT
cdr3_aa: CASRQQTGAYTGELFF

clone_size: NA
v_call: TRBV20-1
j_call: TRBJ2-5
d_call: NA
cdr3_nt: TGCAGTGCTGAGTGGGAGACCCAGTACTTC
cdr3_aa: CSAEWETQYF

clone_size: NA
v_call: TRBV10-2
j_call: TRBJ2-1
d_call: NA
cdr3_nt: TGCGCCAGCACGAGACTCGAGGGGTACAATGAGCAGTTCTTC
cdr3_aa: CASTRLEGYNEQFF

clone_size: few
v_call: TRBV29-1
j_call: TRBJ2-1
d_call: NA
cdr3_nt: TGCAGCGTTGAAGACACGGACAACTACAATGAGCAGTTCTTC
cdr3_aa: CSVEDTDNYNEQFF

clone_size: NA
v_call: TRBV5-1
j_call: TRBJ1-4
d_call: NA
cdr3_nt: TGCGCCAGCGGGCGGGACCGCAATGAAAAACTGTTTTTT
cdr3_aa: CASGRDRNEKLFF

clone_size: many
v_call: TRBV7-2
j_call: TRBJ2-5
d_call: NA
cdr3_nt: TGTGCCAGCAGCTTAGCTCTGGGGAGAGAGACCCAGTACTTC
cdr3_aa: CASSLALGRETQYF

clone_size: NA
v_call: TRBV9
j_call: TRBJ2-2
d_call: NA
cdr3_nt: TGTGCCAGCACTCCATTTTGGGAGAACACCGGGGAGCTGTTTTTT
cdr3_aa: CASTPFWENTGELFF

clone_size: NA
v_call: TRBV7-9
j_call: TRBJ1-4
d_call: NA
cdr3_nt: TGTGCCAGCAGCCTAGGGTTTGAAAAACTGTTTTTT
cdr3_aa: CASSLGFEKLFF

clone_size: NA
v_call: TRBV29-1
j_call: TRBJ1-2
d_call: NA
cdr3_nt: TGCACCGCCGGGCCCCCAGCCGGCTATGGCTACACCTTC
cdr3_aa: CTAGPPAGYGYTF

clone_size: few
v_call: TRBV5-4
j_call: TRBJ2-3
d_call: TRBD2
cdr3_nt: TGTGCCAGCACCAAGCGGGGGGGTGCAGATACGCAGTATTTT
cdr3_aa: CASTKRGGADTQYF

clone_size: once
v_call: TRBV12-3/TRBV12-4
j_call: TRBJ2-5
d_call: TRBD1
cdr3_nt: TGTGCCAGCAAGACAGGGGATCAAGAGACCCAGTACTTC
cdr3_aa: CASKTGDQETQYF

clone_size: many
v_call: TRBV7-9
j_call: TRBJ2-5
d_call: NA
cdr3_nt: TGTGCCAGCACCCCGGACCGTCTAAAGACCCAGTACTTC
cdr3_aa: CASTPDRLKTQYF

clone_size: NA
v_call: TRBV6-2/TRBV6-3
j_call: TRBJ1-2
d_call: TRBD1
cdr3_nt: TGTGCCAGCAGTTACTCTCAGGGGGCTTTGGATGGCTACACCTTC
cdr3_aa: CASSYSQGALDGYTF

clone_size: few
v_call: TRBV4-2
j_call: TRBJ2-2
d_call: NA
cdr3_nt: TGTGCCAGCAGCCAAGATGTTGGCGGGGATGGCGGGGAGCTGTTTTTT
cdr3_aa: CASSQDVGGDGGELFF

clone_size: few
v_call: TRBV6-6
j_call: TRBJ1-6
d_call: NA
cdr3_nt: TGTGCCAGCAGTTACTCAGGCGGGGGATTCGGATCACCCCTCCACTTT
cdr3_aa: CASSYSGGGFGSPLHF

clone_size: NA
v_call: TRBV10-3
j_call: TRBJ1-4
d_call: NA
cdr3_nt: TGTGCCATCAGTGAAGTCGGTCCAACTAATGAAAAACTGTTTTTT
cdr3_aa: CAISEVGPTNEKLFF

clone_size: many
v_call: TRBV11-2
j_call: TRBJ2-3
d_call: TRBD2
cdr3_nt: TGTGCCAGCAGCCGACTAGCGGGGGGGCTGAGCACAGATACGCAGTATTTT
cdr3_aa: CASSRLAGGLSTDTQYF